Here is one TCR beta chain with its context. Some clones are missing from TCRdb's copy, which holds only in-frame ones; the method was immunoSEQ multiplex PCR. The sample includes approximately 400,000 clones, roughly 94% of them seen just once. V was trimmed by 3 bases and J by 4 bases, leaving 19 bases between them. This CDR3 region has 17 residues. CDR1 is MDHEN and CDR2 is SYDVKM in the germline V gene. These data belong to a study of shared T cell receptors in the human thymus. The clonotype originates from a human donor. The sequenced sample consisted of thymocytes. The chain recombines TRBV28 with TRBJ2-1; D is possibly TRBD1 or TRBD2 (7 bases each). The CDR3 DNA reads as TGTGCCAGCAGTTTGCGGGGGACAGTCCTCATATACAATGAGCAGTTCTTC. As protein: CASSLRGTVLIYNEQFF.